This TCR beta chain was identified during a study of PD-1 blockade in classical Hodgkin lymphoma. With V trimmed by 6 bases and J by 6 bases, 9 bases remained unmatched. The CDR3 has 15 residues. CDR1 and CDR2 (germline): SNHLY, FYNNEI. TCRdb keeps only in-frame clones here, not all; method: immunoSEQ multiplex PCR. The repertoire consists of fewer than 25,000 clones, with over 75% occurring once and the leading ten covering about a quarter. Time point here: cycle 4 day 1 (C4D1), after around six weeks of nivolumab. Every patient had relapsed following autologous stem cell transplantation, and cohorts differed in brentuximab vedotin exposure.

The sequence came from a human donor with classical Hodgkin lymphoma. Source: peripheral blood mononuclear cells (PBMCs), taken before the fourth cycle of nivolumab. The chain is built from TRBV2 and TRBJ2-1; 9 bases line up with TRBD2. The CDR3 loop is CASRSPGTSPNEQFF. The DNA of the CDR3 is TGTGCCAGCAGATCCCCCGGGACTAGCCCCAATGAGCAGTTCTTC. Full variable domain (remainder filled in from reference TRBV2 and TRBJ2-1): EPEVTQTPSHQVTQMGQEVILRCVPISNHLYFYWYRQILGQKVEFLVSFYNNEISEKSEIFDDQFSVERPDGSNFTLKIRSTKLEDSAMYFCASRSPGTSPNEQFFGPGTRLTVL.